This paragraph reports one T cell receptor beta chain. Its cognate antigen is unknown. These data belong to a study of T-cell reconstitution after alpha-beta-depleted transplantation in children. The J segment lost 5 bases and the V segment lost 7 bases, leaving 17 bases of the junction unmatched. CDR3 length: 18 residues. Germline V gives CDR1 SGHAT, CDR2 FQDESV (reference sequence). Findings and caveats of the study: The main origin of T-cell counts and diversity one year after transplant was newly produced T cells. Some patients showed high day-60 TCRbeta diversity, which derived from surviving recipient T cells and thymic progenitors. In patients about two months after transplant, alpha-beta T cells reportedly arose from several hundred expanded graft clones.

Researchers prepared the TCRbeta library using unique molecular identifiers, the study reports. TCRdb recomputed calls from the PCR reads with MiXCR, one row per CDR3 protein. The sample records 450,000 to 600,000 distinct CDR3 sequences, 10% to 15% being singletons. Specimen: PBMCs, mostly from graft donor cells, collected 360 days after TCRalphabeta/CD19-depleted stem cell transplant. The source of this sequence is a male patient younger than 18 who had a stem cell transplant for acute myeloid leukemia, so the T cells may come from the graft donor. This rearrangement joins TRBV11-1 to TRBJ2-1, with 10 positions matching TRBD2. The CDR3 DNA reads as TGTGCCAGCACCCCGAACTTAGCGGGGGGATATGACCACAATGAGCAGTTCTTC. Translation: CASTPNLAGGYDHNEQFF. The full variable domain, in which reference TRBV11-1 and TRBJ2-1 provide the parts outside the CDR3, is EAEVAQSPRYKITEKSQAVAFWCDPISGHATLYWYRQILGQGPELLVQFQDESVVDDSQLPKDRFSAERLKGVDSTLKIQPAELGDSAMYLCASTPNLAGGYDHNEQFFGPGTRLTVL.